This TCR beta chain derives from a study of blood T cell repertoires in COVID-19. Assay: immunoSEQ multiplex PCR; the TCRdb copy retains only in-frame clones and omits some. The repertoire holds 30,000 to 40,000 clones, with 85% as singletons. The CDR3 runs to 14 residues. Deletions cut 3 bases from V and 7 bases from J, with 10 bases between. Germline CDR1 and CDR2: SNHLY and FYNNEI. This clone was recorded a few times. The V gene is TRBV2, the J gene TRBJ1-6, with D uncertain. The material sequenced was peripheral blood. This sequence was found in a human donor with acute or convalescent COVID-19. The donor label of this sample is uncertain. The CDR3 DNA reads as TGTGCCAGCAGTGAGTGGACGGGGAATTCACCCCTCCACTTT. Translating gives CASSEWTGNSPLHF.